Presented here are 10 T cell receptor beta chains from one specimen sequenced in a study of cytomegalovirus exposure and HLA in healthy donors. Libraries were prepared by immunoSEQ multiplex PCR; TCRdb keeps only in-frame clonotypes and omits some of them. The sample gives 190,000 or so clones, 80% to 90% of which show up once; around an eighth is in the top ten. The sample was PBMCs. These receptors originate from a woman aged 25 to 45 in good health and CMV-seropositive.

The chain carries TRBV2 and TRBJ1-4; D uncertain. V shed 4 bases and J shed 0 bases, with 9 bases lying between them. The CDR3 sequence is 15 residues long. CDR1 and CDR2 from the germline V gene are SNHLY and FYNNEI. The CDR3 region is CASSGQTATNEKLFF. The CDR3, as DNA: TGTGCCAGCAGTGGCCAGACTGCAACTAATGAAAAACTGTTTTTT.

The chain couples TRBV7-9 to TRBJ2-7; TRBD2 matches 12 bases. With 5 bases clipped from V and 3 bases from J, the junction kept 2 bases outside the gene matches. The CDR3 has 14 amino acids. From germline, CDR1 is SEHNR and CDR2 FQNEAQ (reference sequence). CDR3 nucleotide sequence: TGTGCCAGCAGCAGACTAGCGGGAGTCTACGAGCAGTACTTC. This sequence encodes CASSRLAGVYEQYF.

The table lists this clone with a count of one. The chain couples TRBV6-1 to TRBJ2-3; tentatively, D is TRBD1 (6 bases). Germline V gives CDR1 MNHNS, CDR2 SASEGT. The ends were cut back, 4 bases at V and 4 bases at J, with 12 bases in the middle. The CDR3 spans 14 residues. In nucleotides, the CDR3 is TGTGCCAGCAGTGTCGACAGGTGGTCAGATACGCAGTATTTT. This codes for CASSVDRWSDTQYF.

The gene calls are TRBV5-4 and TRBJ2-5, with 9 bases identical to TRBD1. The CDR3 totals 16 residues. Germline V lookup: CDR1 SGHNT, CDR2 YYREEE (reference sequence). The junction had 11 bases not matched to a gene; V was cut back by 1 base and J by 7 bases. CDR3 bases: TGTGCCAGCAGCTTGAGTGTTCCGGGACAGGGAGGGACCCAGTACTTC. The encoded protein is CASSLSVPGQGGTQYF.

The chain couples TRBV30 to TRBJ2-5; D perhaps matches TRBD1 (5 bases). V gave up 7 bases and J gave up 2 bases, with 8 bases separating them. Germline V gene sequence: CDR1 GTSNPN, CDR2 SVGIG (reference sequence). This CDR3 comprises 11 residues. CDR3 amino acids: CASQGQETQYF. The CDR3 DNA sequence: TGTGCCTCGCAGGGTCAAGAGACCCAGTACTTC.

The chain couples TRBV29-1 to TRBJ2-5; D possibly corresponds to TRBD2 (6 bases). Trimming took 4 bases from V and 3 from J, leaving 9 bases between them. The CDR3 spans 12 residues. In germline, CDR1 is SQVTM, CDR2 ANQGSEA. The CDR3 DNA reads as TGCAGCGTTGCCCCGGGGGAAGAGACCCAGTACTTC. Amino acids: CSVAPGEETQYF.

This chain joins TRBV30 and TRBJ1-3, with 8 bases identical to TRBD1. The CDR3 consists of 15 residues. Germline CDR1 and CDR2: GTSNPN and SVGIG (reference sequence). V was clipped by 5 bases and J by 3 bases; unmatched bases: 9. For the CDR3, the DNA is TGTGCCTGGGCGAGGACAGGGCACATTGGAAACACCATATATTTT. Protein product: CAWARTGHIGNTIYF.

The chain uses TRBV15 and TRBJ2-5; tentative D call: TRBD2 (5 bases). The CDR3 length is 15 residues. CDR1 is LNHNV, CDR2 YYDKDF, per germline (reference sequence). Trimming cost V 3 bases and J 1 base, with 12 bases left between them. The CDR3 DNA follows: TGTGCCACCAGCAGGCCCCGGGAACGCCAAGAGACCCAGTACTTC. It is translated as CATSRPRERQETQYF.

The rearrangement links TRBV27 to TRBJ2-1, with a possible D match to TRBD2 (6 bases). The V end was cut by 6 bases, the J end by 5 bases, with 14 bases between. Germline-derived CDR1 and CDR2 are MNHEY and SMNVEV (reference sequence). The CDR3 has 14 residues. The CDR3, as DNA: TGTGCCAGCAGAGGCTGGGGGGATAACAATGAGCAGTTCTTC. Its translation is CASRGWGDNNEQFF.

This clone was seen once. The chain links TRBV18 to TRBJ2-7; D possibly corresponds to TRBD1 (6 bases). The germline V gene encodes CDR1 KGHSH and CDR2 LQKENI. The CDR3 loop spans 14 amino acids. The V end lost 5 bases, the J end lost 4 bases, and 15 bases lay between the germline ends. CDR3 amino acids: CASSKGDGLYEQYF. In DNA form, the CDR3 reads TGTGCCAGCTCAAAGGGGGACGGACTTTACGAGCAGTACTTC. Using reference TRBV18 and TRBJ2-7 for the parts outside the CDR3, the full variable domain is NAGVMQNPRHLVRRRGQEARLRCSPMKGHSHVYWYRQLPEEGLKFMVYLQKENIIDESGMPKERFSAEFPKEGPSILRIQQVVRGDSAAYFCASSKGDGLYEQYFGPGTRLTVT.